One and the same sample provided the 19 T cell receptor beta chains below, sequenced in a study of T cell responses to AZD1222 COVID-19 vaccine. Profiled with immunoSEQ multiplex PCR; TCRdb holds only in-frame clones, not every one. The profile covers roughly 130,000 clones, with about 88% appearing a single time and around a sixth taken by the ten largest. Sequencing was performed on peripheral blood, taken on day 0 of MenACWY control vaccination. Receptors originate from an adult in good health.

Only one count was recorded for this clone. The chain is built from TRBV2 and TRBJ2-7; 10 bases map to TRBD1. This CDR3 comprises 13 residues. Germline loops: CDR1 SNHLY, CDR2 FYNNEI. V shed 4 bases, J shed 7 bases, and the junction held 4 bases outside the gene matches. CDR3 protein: CASSVWDRGEQYF. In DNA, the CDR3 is TGTGCCAGCAGTGTATGGGACAGGGGAGAGCAGTACTTC.

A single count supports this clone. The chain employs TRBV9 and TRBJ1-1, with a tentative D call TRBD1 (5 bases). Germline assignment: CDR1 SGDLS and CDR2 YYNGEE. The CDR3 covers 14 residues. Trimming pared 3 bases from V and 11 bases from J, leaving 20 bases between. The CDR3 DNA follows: TGTGCCAGCAGCGGCGCCCCCGGGGGGATCGGTGCTTTCTTT. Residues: CASSGAPGGIGAFF.

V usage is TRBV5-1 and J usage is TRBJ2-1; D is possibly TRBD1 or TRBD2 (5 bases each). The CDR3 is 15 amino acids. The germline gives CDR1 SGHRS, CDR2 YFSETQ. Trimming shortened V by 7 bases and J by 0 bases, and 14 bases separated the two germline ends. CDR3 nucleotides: TGCGCCAGCTGGGGGTTGGGGAGCTCCTACAATGAGCAGTTCTTC. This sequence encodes CASWGLGSSYNEQFF.

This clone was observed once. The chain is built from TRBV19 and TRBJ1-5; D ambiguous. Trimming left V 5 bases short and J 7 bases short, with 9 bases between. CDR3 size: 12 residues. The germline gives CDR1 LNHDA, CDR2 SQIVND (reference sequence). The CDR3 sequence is CASSSGLQPQHF. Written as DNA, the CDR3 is TGTGCCAGTAGTTCCGGGCTACAGCCCCAGCATTTT.

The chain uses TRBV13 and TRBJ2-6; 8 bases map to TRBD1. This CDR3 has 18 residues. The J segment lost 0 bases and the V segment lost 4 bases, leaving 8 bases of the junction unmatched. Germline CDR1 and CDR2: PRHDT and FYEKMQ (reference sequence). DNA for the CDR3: TGTGCCAGCAGCTACGGGCCCACAGGGGGCTCTGGGGCCAACGTCCTGACTTTC. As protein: CASSYGPTGGSGANVLTF.

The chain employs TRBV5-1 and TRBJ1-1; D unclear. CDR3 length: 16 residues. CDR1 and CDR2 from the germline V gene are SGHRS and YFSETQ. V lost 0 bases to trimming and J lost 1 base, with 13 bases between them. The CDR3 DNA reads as TGCGCCAGCAGCTTGGCATTTAGGACGCGGAACACTGAAGCTTTCTTT. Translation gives CASSLAFRTRNTEAFF.

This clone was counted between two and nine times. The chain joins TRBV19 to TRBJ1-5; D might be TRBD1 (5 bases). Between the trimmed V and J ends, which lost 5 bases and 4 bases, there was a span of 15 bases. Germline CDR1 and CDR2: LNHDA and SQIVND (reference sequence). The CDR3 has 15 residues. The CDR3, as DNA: TGTGCCAGTAGTGCCTCCGGACACGTAAATCAGCCCCAGCATTTT. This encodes CASSASGHVNQPQHF.

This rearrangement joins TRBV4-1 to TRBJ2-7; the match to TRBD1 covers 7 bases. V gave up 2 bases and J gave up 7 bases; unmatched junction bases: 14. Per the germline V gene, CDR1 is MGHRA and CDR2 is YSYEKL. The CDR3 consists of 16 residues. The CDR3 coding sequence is TGCGCCAGCAGCCAACAGGGGGTTGTAGCGACTGGGGAGCAGTACTTC. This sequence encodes CASSQQGVVATGEQYF.

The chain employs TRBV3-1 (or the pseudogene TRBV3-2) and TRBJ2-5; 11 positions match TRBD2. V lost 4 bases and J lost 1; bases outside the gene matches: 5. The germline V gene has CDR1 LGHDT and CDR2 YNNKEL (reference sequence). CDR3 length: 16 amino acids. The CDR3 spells CASSPLAGGPQETQYF. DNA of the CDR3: TGTGCCAGCAGCCCCTTAGCGGGAGGGCCCCAAGAGACCCAGTACTTC.

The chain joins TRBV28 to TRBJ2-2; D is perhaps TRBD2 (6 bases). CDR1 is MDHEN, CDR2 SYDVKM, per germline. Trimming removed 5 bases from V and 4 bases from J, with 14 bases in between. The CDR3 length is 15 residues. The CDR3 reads CASSPGLRGTGELFF. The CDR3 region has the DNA TGTGCCAGCAGTCCGGGACTGCGAGGCACCGGGGAGCTGTTTTTT.

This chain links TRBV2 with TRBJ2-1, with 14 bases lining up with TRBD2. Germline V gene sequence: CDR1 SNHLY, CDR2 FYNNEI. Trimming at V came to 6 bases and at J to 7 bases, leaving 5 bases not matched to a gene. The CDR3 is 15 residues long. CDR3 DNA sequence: TGTGCCAGCAGCCCCGGGACTAGCGGGAGTAATGAGCAGTTCTTC. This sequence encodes CASSPGTSGSNEQFF. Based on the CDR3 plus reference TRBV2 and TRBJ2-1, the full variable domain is EPEVTQTPSHQVTQMGQEVILRCVPISNHLYFYWYRQILGQKVEFLVSFYNNEISEKSEIFDDQFSVERPDGSNFTLKIRSTKLEDSAMYFCASSPGTSGSNEQFFGPGTRLTVL.

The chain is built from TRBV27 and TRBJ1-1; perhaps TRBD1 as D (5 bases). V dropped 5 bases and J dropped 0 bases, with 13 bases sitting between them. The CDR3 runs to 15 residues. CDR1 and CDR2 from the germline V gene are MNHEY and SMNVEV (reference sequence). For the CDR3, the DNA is TGTGCCAGCAGTGTGATGGGACCGTTGAACACTGAAGCTTTCTTT. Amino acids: CASSVMGPLNTEAFF.

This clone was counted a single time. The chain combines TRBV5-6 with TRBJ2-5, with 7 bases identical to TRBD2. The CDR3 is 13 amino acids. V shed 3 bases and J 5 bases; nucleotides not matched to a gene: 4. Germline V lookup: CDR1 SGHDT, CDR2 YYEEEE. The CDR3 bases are TGTGCCAGCAGCTCAGGACTAGAGGAGACCCAGTACTTC. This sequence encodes CASSSGLEETQYF.

The CDR3: CASSIPGMSYEQYF. CDR3 DNA: TGTGCCAGTAGTATCCCAGGGATGAGCTACGAGCAGTACTTC. V and J are TRBV19 and TRBJ2-7; the D gene is possibly TRBD1 (5 bases). Germline V gene lookup returns CDR1 LNHDA and CDR2 SQIVND (reference sequence). The CDR3 covers 14 residues. Deletions cut 3 bases from V and 3 bases from J, with 12 bases between. Full variable domain (outside the CDR3, taken from reference TRBV19 and TRBJ2-7): DGGITQSPKYLFRKEGQNVTLSCEQNLNHDAMYWYRQDPGQGLRLIYYSQIVNDFQKGDIAEGYSVSREKKESFPLTVTSAQKNPTAFYLCASSIPGMSYEQYFGPGTRLTVT.

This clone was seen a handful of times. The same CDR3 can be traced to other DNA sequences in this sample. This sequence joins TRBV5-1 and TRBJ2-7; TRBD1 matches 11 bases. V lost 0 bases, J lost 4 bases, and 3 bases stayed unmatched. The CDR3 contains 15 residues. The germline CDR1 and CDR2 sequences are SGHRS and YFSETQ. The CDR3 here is CASSLAGQGAYEQYF. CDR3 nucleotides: TGCGCCAGCAGCTTGGCCGGACAGGGGGCTTACGAGCAGTACTTC. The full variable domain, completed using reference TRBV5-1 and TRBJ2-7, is KAGVTQTPRYLIKTRGQQVTLSCSPISGHRSVSWYQQTPGQGLQFLFEYFSETQRNKGNFPGRFSGRQFSNSRSEMNVSTLELGDSALYLCASSLAGQGAYEQYFGPGTRLTVT.

For the CDR3, the DNA is TGTGCCAGCAGCTTAGCCGCAGGGGGCAAACTGTTTTTT. It translates to CASSLAAGGKLFF. The chain employs TRBV7-6 and TRBJ1-4; 8 bases are shared with TRBD1. The V gene's germline CDR1 is SGHVS and CDR2 FNYEAQ. This CDR3 spans 13 amino acids. The V gene end was trimmed by 0 bases and the J gene end by 11 bases; junction bases not matched to a gene: 2. The full variable domain, rest sourced from reference TRBV7-6 and TRBJ1-4, is GAGVSQSPRYKVTKRGQDVALRCDPISGHVSLYWYRQALGQGPEFLTYFNYEAQQDKSGLPNDRFSAERPEGSISTLTIQRTEQRDSAMYRCASSLAAGGKLFFGSGTQLSVL.

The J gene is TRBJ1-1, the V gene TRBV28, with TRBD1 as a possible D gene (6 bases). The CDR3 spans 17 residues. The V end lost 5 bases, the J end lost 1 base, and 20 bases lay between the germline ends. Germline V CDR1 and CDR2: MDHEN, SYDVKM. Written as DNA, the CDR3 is TGTGCCAGCAGTCACCTTTGGGGACGGGGGCAGAACACTGAAGCTTTCTTT. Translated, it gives CASSHLWGRGQNTEAFF.

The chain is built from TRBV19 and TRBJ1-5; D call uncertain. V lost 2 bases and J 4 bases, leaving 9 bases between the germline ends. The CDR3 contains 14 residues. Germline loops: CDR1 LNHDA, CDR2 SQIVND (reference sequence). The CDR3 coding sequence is TGTGCCAGTAGTATACCCCAGTCGAATCAGCCCCAGCATTTT. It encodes CASSIPQSNQPQHF. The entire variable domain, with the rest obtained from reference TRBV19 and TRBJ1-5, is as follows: DGGITQSPKYLFRKEGQNVTLSCEQNLNHDAMYWYRQDPGQGLRLIYYSQIVNDFQKGDIAEGYSVSREKKESFPLTVTSAQKNPTAFYLCASSIPQSNQPQHFGDGTRLSIL.

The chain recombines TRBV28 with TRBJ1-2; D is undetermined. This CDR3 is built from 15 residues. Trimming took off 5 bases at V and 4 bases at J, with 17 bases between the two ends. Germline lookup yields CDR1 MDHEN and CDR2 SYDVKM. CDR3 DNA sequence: TGTGCCAGCAGTCCCTACAGCCTCTTCGGCTATGGCTACACCTTC. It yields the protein CASSPYSLFGYGYTF.